Sequencing of this TCR beta chain was carried out in a study of liver allograft versus peripheral blood T cells. Looking at the study overall: In transplanted livers, T cell receptor repertoires were compared with those found in the recipients' peripheral blood.

This clonotype has a handful of counts. Its target is not known. A much larger clone lies a single base off, so this may be a read error. MiXCR, run by TCRdb on the reads, gives a single entry per CDR3 protein. In the table there are around 2,500 distinct CDR3 sequences, roughly a sixth of which are singletons. General study findings and limits: T cell receptor repertoires inside liver allografts reportedly differed from those in peripheral blood.

This sequence was found in a human patient who had a liver transplant. Some T cells may be transferred from the graft donor.

The CDR3 region has the DNA TGTGCCAGCAGCCCGGCAGGGTCCTACAATGAGCAGTACTTC. It encodes CASSPAGSYNEQYF. This chain connects TRBV6-1 to TRBJ2-1; D is possibly TRBD1 (5 bases). Near its end, the DNA agrees better with TRBJ2-7, so the J call may be wrong. Germline lookup yields CDR1 MNHNS and CDR2 SASEGT. The CDR3 is made up of 14 amino acids.